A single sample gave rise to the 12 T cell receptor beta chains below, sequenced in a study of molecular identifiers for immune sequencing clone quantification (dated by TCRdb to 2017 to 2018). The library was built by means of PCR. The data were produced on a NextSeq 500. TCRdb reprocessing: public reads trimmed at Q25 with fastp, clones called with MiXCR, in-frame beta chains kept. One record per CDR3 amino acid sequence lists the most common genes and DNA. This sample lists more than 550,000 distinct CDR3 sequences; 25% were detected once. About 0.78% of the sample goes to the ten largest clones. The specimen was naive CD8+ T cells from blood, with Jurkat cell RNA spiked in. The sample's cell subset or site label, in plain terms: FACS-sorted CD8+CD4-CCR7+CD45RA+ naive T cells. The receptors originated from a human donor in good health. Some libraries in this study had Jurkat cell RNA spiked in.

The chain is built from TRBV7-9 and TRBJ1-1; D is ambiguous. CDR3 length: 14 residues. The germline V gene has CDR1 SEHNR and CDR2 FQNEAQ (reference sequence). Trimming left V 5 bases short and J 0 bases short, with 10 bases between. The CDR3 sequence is CASSPSNMNTEAFF. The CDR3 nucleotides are TGTGCCAGCAGCCCCTCAAATATGAACACTGAAGCTTTCTTT.

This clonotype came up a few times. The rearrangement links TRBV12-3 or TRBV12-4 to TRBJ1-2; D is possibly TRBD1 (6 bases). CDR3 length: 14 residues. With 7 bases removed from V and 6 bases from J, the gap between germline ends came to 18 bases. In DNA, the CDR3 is TGTGCCAGCACCCCGGGGGGGGCGGTCGATGGCTACACCTTC. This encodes CASTPGGAVDGYTF.

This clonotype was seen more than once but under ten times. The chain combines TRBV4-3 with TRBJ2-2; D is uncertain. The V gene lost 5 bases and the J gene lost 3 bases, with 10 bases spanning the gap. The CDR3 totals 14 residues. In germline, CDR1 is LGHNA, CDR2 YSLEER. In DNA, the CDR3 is TGCGCCAGCAGCTACGGACGGGACACCGGGGAGCTGTTTTTT. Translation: CASSYGRDTGELFF.

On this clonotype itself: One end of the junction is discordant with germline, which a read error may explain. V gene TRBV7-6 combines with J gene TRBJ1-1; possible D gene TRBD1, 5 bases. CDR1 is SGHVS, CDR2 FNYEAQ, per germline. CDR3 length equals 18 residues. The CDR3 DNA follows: TGTGTCAGCAGCTTGCCATTGGGGGGACGGGTCATGAACACTGGAGCTTTCTTT. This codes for CVSSLPLGGRVMNTGAFF.

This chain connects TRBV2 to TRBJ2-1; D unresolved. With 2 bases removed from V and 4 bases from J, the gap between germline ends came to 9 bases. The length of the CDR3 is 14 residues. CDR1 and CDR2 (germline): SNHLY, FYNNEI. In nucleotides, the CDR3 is TGTGCCAGCAGTGAAATGGAAGCTTACAATGAGCAGTTCTTC. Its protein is CASSEMEAYNEQFF. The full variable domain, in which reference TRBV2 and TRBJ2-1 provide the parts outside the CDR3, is EPEVTQTPSHQVTQMGQEVILRCVPISNHLYFYWYRQILGQKVEFLVSFYNNEISEKSEIFDDQFSVERPDGSNFTLKIRSTKLEDSAMYFCASSEMEAYNEQFFGPGTRLTVL.

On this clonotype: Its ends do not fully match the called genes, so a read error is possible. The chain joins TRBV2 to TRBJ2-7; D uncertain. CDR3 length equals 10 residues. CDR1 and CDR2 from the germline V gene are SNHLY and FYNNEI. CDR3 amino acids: CASSYYGQYF. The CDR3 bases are TGTGCCAGCAGCTACTACGGGCAGTACTTC.

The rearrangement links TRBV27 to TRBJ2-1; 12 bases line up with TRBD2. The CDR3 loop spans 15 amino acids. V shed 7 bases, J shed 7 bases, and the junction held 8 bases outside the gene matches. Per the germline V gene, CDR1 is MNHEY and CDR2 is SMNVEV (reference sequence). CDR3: CASTILAGGHNEQFF. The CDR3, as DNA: TGTGCCAGCACTATTCTAGCGGGGGGGCATAATGAGCAGTTCTTC.

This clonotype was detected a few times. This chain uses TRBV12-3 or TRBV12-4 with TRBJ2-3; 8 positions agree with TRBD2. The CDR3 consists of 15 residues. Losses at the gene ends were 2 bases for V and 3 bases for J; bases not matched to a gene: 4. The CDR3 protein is CASSLLRGVTDTQYF. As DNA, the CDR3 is TGTGCCAGCAGTTTATTGCGGGGGGTGACAGATACGCAGTATTTT.

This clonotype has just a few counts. CDR3 region: CASVGPGGRMNTEAFF. CDR3 DNA: TGTGCCAGCGTTGGACCGGGCGGAAGGATGAACACTGAAGCTTTCTTT. The chain links TRBV12-3 or TRBV12-4 to TRBJ1-1; D is ambiguous. The CDR3 has 16 residues. The germline V and J ends were trimmed by 8 bases and 0 bases, with 19 bases remaining between them.

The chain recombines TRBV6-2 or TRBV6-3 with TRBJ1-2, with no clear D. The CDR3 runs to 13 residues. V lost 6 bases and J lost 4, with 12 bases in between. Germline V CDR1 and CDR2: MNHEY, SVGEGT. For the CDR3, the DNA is TGTGCCAGCAGCTCACCCGACACCTATGGCTACACCTTC. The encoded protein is CASSSPDTYGYTF.

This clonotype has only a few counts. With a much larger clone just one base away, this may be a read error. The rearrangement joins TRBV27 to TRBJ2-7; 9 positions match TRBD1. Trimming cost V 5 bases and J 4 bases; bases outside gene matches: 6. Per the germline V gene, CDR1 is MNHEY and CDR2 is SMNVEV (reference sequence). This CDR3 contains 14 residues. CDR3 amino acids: CASSGRDREYEQYF. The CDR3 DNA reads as TGTGCCAGCAGTGGCCGGGACAGGGAATACGAGCAGTACTTC.

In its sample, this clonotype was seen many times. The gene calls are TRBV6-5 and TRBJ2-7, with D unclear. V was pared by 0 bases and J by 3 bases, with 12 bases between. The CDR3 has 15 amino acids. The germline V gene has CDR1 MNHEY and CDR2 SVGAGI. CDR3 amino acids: CASSYSGGGNYEQYF. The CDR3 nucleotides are TGTGCCAGCAGTTACTCAGGTGGCGGAAACTACGAGCAGTACTTC.